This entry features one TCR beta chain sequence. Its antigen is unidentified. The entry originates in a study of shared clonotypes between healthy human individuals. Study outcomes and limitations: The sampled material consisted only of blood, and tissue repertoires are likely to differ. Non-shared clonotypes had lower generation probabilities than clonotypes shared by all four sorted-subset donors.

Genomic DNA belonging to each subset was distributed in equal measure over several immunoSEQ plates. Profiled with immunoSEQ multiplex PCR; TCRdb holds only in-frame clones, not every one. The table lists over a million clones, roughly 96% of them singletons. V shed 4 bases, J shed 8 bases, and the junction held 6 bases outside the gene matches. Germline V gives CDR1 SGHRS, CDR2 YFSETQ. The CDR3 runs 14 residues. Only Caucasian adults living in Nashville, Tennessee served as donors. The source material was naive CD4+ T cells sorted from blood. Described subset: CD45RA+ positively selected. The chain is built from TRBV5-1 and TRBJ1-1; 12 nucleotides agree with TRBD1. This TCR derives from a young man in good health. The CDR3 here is CASSETGTGGEAFF. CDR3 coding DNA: TGCGCCAGCAGCGAAACCGGGACAGGGGGCGAAGCTTTCTTT.